This T cell receptor beta chain appears in the sequencing data of a study of stem cell transplantation in POMP-related autoinflammatory disease (dated by TCRdb to 2020 to 2022). Background on the whole study: The study hypothesized that defective thymoproteasomes impair MHC class I-dependent CD8+ T-cell differentiation and positive selection, skewing the TRB repertoire. Before transplant, CD4+ naive T-cell skewing, low CD8+ T-cell proportions, and reduced T-cell cytokine secretion were observed in patients. The effect of POMP deficiency on T-cell receptor beta repertoire diversity and CDR3 characteristics was assessed using high-throughput TRB sequencing.

Receptor amplification or capture employed the immunoSEQ multiplex PCR assay. The published analysis was carried out like this. Shannon entropy, which takes clonal size distribution into account, was used to quantify repertoire diversity. The Gini-Simpson index (Simpson_1-D) was used to measure inequality of clonotype distribution. Drawn from immuneACCESS, this table holds only the in-frame rearrangements with V and J called that TCRdb kept. Clones are partly lost; checked studies trace under half to an unresolved V gene and leave the rest unexplained. Clone size and V and J calls were adopted from that table, with D and trimming inferred from the DNA. The sample contains several hundred clones, 83% of them found a single time. The ten top clones hold approximately 6.9% of the sample. What the authors observed across the whole study: The trend toward lower diversity and increased clonality in PRAID patients was statistically significant only for regulatory T cells. PRAID patients trended toward lower TRB diversity and higher clonality across all analyzed T-cell subsets. A restricted number of unique TRB V-J gene pairings was observed in PRAID patients.

The time point tag for this specimen amounts to: before hematopoietic stem cell transplant. PRAID was characterized by prominent immunodeficiency alongside autoinflammation. T-cell subsets (conventional T cells, CD8+ T cells, regulatory T cells, T follicular helper cells) were sorted before TRB sequencing. Of note for this clone: This receptor's antigen is unknown. No base quality information exists; no much larger clone differs at one position.

Sample: CD4+ follicular helper T cells (Tfh) from PBMCs, taken before stem cell transplantation. The cell subset or site tag for this specimen amounts to: T follicular helper cells. This receptor was taken from a human donor with POMP-related autoinflammation and immune dysregulation (PRAID).

The CDR3 reads CASSPRASNYGYTF. The sequence in DNA is TGTGCCAGCAGCCCCAGGGCGTCTAACTATGGCTACACCTTC. This chain is built from TRBV11-1 and TRBJ1-2; the D gene is perhaps TRBD1, from 5 matching bases. Trimming takes 5 bases from V and 0 bases from J, and the germline ends sit 10 bases apart. Per the germline V gene (reference sequence), SGHAT is the CDR1 and FQDESV is the CDR2. The CDR3, cysteine through phenylalanine, is 14 amino acids long. Solely the CDR3 DNA is kept, with 42 bases framed from the first base.